This record concerns one T cell receptor (beta chain) sequence. The data originate from a study of lymphopenia after photon versus proton radiotherapy. CDR3 length equals 14 residues. Germline V gene data show CDR1 as SGHVS and CDR2 as FQNEAQ. The V end was cut by 0 bases, the J end by 4 bases, with 9 bases between. Here immunoSEQ multiplex PCR was the method, and the copy in TCRdb shows in-frame clones only, minus some. Of more than 70,000 clones in the sample, around 83% were seen once. Specimen: peripheral blood, collected from a patient treated with proton-based radiotherapy. This receptor was taken from a man aged 60 to 69 with pancreatic cancer. The chain joins TRBV7-8 to TRBJ1-1, with no clear D. The DNA of the CDR3 is TGTGCCAGCAGCTTAGCCCCTAGTGGCACTGAAGCTTTCTTT. Translated: CASSLAPSGTEAFF.